This TCR beta chain was captured by sequencing in a study of T cell repertoires in aging, cancer and after chemotherapy. Rearranged V-D-J TRB sequences were amplified with a mixed TRB-A/B primer pool. TCRdb fed the multiplex PCR reads into MiXCR, producing one record per CDR3 protein. In the table there are roughly 1,800 distinct CDR3 sequences, 25% to 40% of which are singletons. By share of the sample, this clonotype is large (0.1 to 1%). This CDR3 region has 13 residues. The V end was cut by 5 bases, the J end by 5 bases, with 14 bases between. Per the germline V gene, CDR1 is DFQATT and CDR2 is SNEGSKA (reference sequence). Amplification of TCR beta used genomic DNA extracted from peripheral blood.

The chain joins TRBV20-1 to TRBJ2-3; D unresolved. Sequencing was performed on blood. The origin of this receptor is a human donor with a solid tumor. The CDR3 DNA reads TGCAGTGCTCATACCTCCTCGGGAGATACGCAGTATTTT. Translated: CSAHTSSGDTQYF.